The 9 T cell receptor beta chains in this list originate from one sample, sequenced in a study of shared clonotypes between healthy human individuals. CD45RO-negative CD8 cells positively selected for CCR7 made up the naive population, which excluded terminally differentiated effector memory CD45RA+ cells. The data were produced by immunoSEQ multiplex PCR, yet TCRdb's version contains in-frame clones alone and is incomplete. This sample has approximately 2,000,000 clones, with around 93% found just once. Sequences were obtained from naive CD8+ T cells from PBMCs. Source of these receptors: a young man in good health. Some clones in this sample may be carry-over from other donors' samples.

The chain joins TRBV21-1 to TRBJ2-1; the table calls TRBD2, which could not be checked here. TRBV21-1 is a pseudogene locus. The CDR3 spans 14 residues. CDR3 in amino acids: CASSKLMLAHEQFF. Written as DNA, the CDR3 is TGTGCCAGCAGCAAGTTAATGCTAGCCCATGAGCAGTTCTTC.

V gene TRBV6-1 combines with J gene TRBJ1-1; maybe TRBD1 (5 bases). Germline V gene sequence: CDR1 MNHNS, CDR2 SASEGT. V lost 7 bases and J 4 bases, leaving 13 bases between the germline ends. This CDR3 spans 13 amino acids. The CDR3 loop reads CASKGSRGTEAFF. The CDR3 DNA reads as TGTGCCAGCAAGGGGAGCCGGGGCACTGAAGCTTTCTTT.

The chain employs TRBV7-3 and TRBJ1-5; D is perhaps TRBD1 (5 bases). The V gene's germline CDR1 is SGHTA and CDR2 FQGTGA. Trimming took off 5 bases at V and 7 bases at J, with 18 bases between the two ends. The CDR3 is made up of 15 amino acids. CDR3 nucleotides: TGTGCCAGCAGCCCGGGTCCCCTGGGGGGGCAGCCCCAGCATTTT. The encoded protein is CASSPGPLGGQPQHF.

The rearrangement links TRBV30 to TRBJ2-5, with 7 bases that match TRBD1. From germline, CDR1 is GTSNPN and CDR2 SVGIG (reference sequence). J gave up 4 bases and V 1 base, and 9 bases lay outside the gene matches. The CDR3 runs to 15 residues. CDR3 loop: CAWSDRAGGVETQYF. CDR3 coding DNA: TGTGCCTGGAGTGATCGGGCAGGGGGAGTAGAGACCCAGTACTTC.

On this clone itself: Within the sample, other DNA sequences also encode this same CDR3. The genes are TRBV5-1 and TRBJ2-7; possibly TRBD2 for D (6 bases). There are 14 residues in the CDR3. The V and J ends lost 4 bases and 0 bases respectively, with 11 bases between them. Looked up from germline, CDR1 is SGHRS and CDR2 is YFSETQ. CDR3 bases: TGCGCCAGCAGCCAGGGACTTAACTCCTACGAGCAGTACTTC. Amino acids: CASSQGLNSYEQYF.

This chain connects TRBV15 to TRBJ1-1; D is perhaps TRBD1 (5 bases). Germline CDR1 is LNHNV and CDR2 is YYDKDF (reference sequence). This CDR3 contains 15 residues. The V gene lost 2 bases and the J gene lost 1 base, with 11 bases spanning the gap. CDR3 loop: CATSRSTGWNTEAFF. CDR3 bases: TGTGCCACCAGCAGAAGTACAGGATGGAACACTGAAGCTTTCTTT. The entire variable domain, with the rest obtained from reference TRBV15 and TRBJ1-1, is as follows: DAMVIQNPRYQVTQFGKPVTLSCSQTLNHNVMYWYQQKSSQAPKLLFHYYDKDFNNEADTPDNFQSRRPNTSFCFLDIRSPGLGDTAMYLCATSRSTGWNTEAFFGQGTRLTVV.

Points on this clone: The sample has other DNA sequences that encode this CDR3 too. The chain has TRBV28 and TRBJ2-7, with 9 bases fitting TRBD1. The junction had 5 bases not matched to a gene; V was cut back by 2 bases and J by 6 bases. Germline V gene sequence: CDR1 MDHEN, CDR2 SYDVKM. This CDR3 contains 14 residues. CDR3 residues: CASSLRGTGREQYF. CDR3 nucleotide sequence: TGTGCCAGCAGTTTACGCGGGACAGGGCGCGAGCAGTACTTC.

V usage is TRBV19 and J usage is TRBJ1-2; no clear D gene. CDR3 length: 12 amino acids. The germline V gene has CDR1 LNHDA and CDR2 SQIVND (reference sequence). V lost 5 bases and J lost 4, with 8 bases in between. The CDR3 is CASSESVYGYTF. CDR3 bases: TGTGCCAGTAGTGAGTCAGTCTATGGCTACACCTTC.

The chain uses TRBV28 and TRBJ2-5, with TRBD2 as a possible D gene (9 bases). Trimming stripped 5 bases from V and 4 bases from J, with 14 bases between. The germline CDR1 and CDR2 sequences are MDHEN and SYDVKM. CDR3 size: 14 residues. This CDR3 is CASSLAGQVETQYF. CDR3 nucleotide sequence: TGTGCCAGCAGTCTAGCGGGACAGGTAGAGACCCAGTACTTC.